These 32 T cell receptor beta chains originate from one sample sequenced in a study of T cells in women clearing cervical HPV infection. TCRdb's table, derived via immunoSEQ multiplex PCR, lists solely in-frame clones and lacks some. The sample data list roughly 49,000 clones. The sequenced material came from blood buffy coat. These receptors all stem from a woman between 18 and 69 years old with a cervical HPV16 infection that either progressed to CIN3+ or cleared (not recorded which).

Incomplete CDR3 DNA: TGTGCCAGTAGCCAGACAAGATCCTACGAG. Residues: CASSQTRSYE. The entire CDR3 reads CASSQTRSYEQYF. The V call is TRBV19, the J call TRBJ2-7; D is unresolved. The CDR3 is cut off 3 residues early in the read; its end comes from the germline J gene. Per germline, CDR1 LNHDA and CDR2 SQIVND (reference sequence). V was clipped by 6 bases and J by 1 base, with 10 bases between them. The CDR3 contains 13 residues.

Comments on this clone: The missing CDR3 end, 3 residues past where the read stops, is filled in from the germline J gene. This sequence joins TRBV10-3 and TRBJ2-1, with 11 bases lining up with TRBD2. The V gene end was trimmed by 5 bases and the J gene end by 9 bases; junction bases not matched to a gene: 0. Germline CDR1 is ENHRY and CDR2 is SYGVKD. CDR3 length: 12 amino acids. The CDR3 sequence: CAISLAGGEQFF. The DNA read from the CDR3 is TGTGCCATCAGTCTAGCGGGGGGTGAG.

Concerning this clone itself: The read comes to an end 3 residues before the CDR3 does, leaving the germline J gene to fill in the end. This chain uses TRBV20-1 with TRBJ1-5; 8 bases match TRBD1. J lost 7 bases, V lost 5 bases, and 16 bases had no gene match. Germline V CDR1 and CDR2: DFQATT, SNEGSKA (reference sequence). The CDR3 contains 16 residues. Incomplete CDR3 DNA: TGCAGTGCTTCTTTTCCGACCGACAGGGGCGGGCAGCCC. Amino acids: CSASFPTDRGGQP. The whole CDR3 protein reads CSASFPTDRGGQPQHF.

To note about this clone: With the read ending 3 residues before the CDR3 end, the germline J gene is used to fill in that end. Additional DNA sequences in this sample encode the identical CDR3. The chain joins TRBV2 to TRBJ2-1; 10 bases align to TRBD2. The germline V gene has CDR1 SNHLY and CDR2 FYNNEI. V lost 9 bases to trimming and J lost 8 bases; unmatched junction nucleotides: 13. The CDR3 extends over 15 amino acids. The CDR3 sequence is CASSWKRGGMDEQFF. CDR3 bases read: TGTGCCAGTAGTTGGAAGCGGGGGGGCATGGATGAG.

For this clone: The CDR3 end lies 3 residues beyond the end of the read and is filled in from the germline J gene. The gene calls are TRBV2 and TRBJ2-3, with TRBD1 as a possible D gene (5 bases). The CDR3 has 12 amino acids. From germline, CDR1 is SNHLY and CDR2 FYNNEI. The CDR3 bases that were read are TGTGCCAGCAGTGACAGGGTACAGACG. It translates to CASSDRVQT. The full CDR3 protein reads CASSDRVQTQYF.

Concerning this clone itself: The read ends 3 residues before the CDR3 terminus; that terminus is restored from the germline J gene. The V gene is TRBV2, the J gene TRBJ2-3; 8 bases match TRBD1. The CDR3 is 15 residues long. CDR1 is SNHLY, CDR2 FYNNEI, per germline. The V segment lost 8 bases and the J segment 0 bases; nucleotides outside the gene matches: 7. The CDR3 bases that were read are TGTGCCAGCGGGGACAGGCCGACTAGCACAGATACG. Its protein product is CASGDRPTSTDT. The CDR3 in full is CASGDRPTSTDTQYF.

With respect to this clone: The read terminates 3 residues before the CDR3 end, so the remaining end is supplied by the germline J gene. The chain uses TRBV5-4 and TRBJ2-7, with 7 positions matching TRBD1. Germline CDR1 reads SGHNT; CDR2 reads YYREEE (reference sequence). The CDR3 has 15 amino acids. The trim removed 4 bases at V and 1 base at J, leaving 8 bases unmatched. The CDR3 sequence is CASSRGQSISYEQYF. CDR3 DNA, as far as it was read: TGTGCCAGCAGCCGGGGACAGTCGATTTCCTACGAG.

Remarks on this clone: Read sequence stops 3 residues before the CDR3 end, and the germline J gene provides the missing end. The chain combines TRBV20-1 with TRBJ2-3, with 13 bases fitting TRBD2. Germline-derived CDR1 and CDR2 are DFQATT and SNEGSKA (reference sequence). There are 18 residues in the CDR3. Partial CDR3 DNA: TGCAGTGCTAGATCCCGACTAGCGGGGGGAGGGGGTAGAGAGACG. Protein sequence: CSARSRLAGGGGRET. The entire CDR3 sequence reads CSARSRLAGGGGRETQYF.

Worth noting for this clone: Read sequence stops 3 residues before the CDR3 end, and the germline J gene provides the missing end. The chain joins TRBV5-1 to TRBJ2-3; D is perhaps TRBD1 (6 bases). The CDR3 is 14 amino acids. CDR1 is SGHRS and CDR2 is YFSETQ in the germline V gene. The CDR3 here is CASSWDTGNQPQYF. CDR3 bases read: TGCGCCAGCAGCTGGGACACGGGCAATCAGCCG.

A note on this clone: Read coverage stops 3 residues before the CDR3 terminus; the germline J gene supplies the remainder. The V gene is TRBV6-2 or TRBV6-3, the J gene TRBJ2-7, with unresolved D. Germline V gene data show CDR1 as MNHEY and CDR2 as SVGEGT. The V and J ends lost 6 bases and 3 bases respectively, with 9 bases between them. This CDR3 region has 12 residues. The covered CDR3 bases are TGTGCCAGCAGAGACACCAGCTACGAG. It is translated as CASRDTSYE. In full, the CDR3 reads CASRDTSYEQYF.

Comments on this clone: The read falls 3 residues short of the CDR3 end, and the missing part is taken from the germline J gene. V and J are TRBV2 and TRBJ1-2; TRBD1 is a possible D gene (5 bases). Per the germline V gene, CDR1 is SNHLY and CDR2 is FYNNEI. The CDR3 contains 13 residues. V lost 7 bases to trimming and J lost 5 bases, with 14 bases between them. Incomplete CDR3 DNA: TGTGCCAGCAATGGCAGGGCGTTTTATGGC. Translated, it gives CASNGRAFYG. The CDR3 in its entirety is CASNGRAFYGYTF.

As regards this clone: The read is 3 residues too short to cover the CDR3 end, so that end is filled in from the germline J gene. The rearrangement joins TRBV6-1 to TRBJ2-3; 8 bases are shared with TRBD1. This CDR3 contains 15 residues. The germline gives CDR1 MNHNS, CDR2 SASEGT. V was clipped by 4 bases and J by 5 bases; unmatched bases: 8. The CDR3 region is CASSARQGRGDTQYF. The part of the CDR3 DNA that was read is TGTGCCAGCAGTGCCCGACAGGGGCGTGGAGATACG.

Concerning this clone: The read finishes 3 residues shy of the CDR3 end, and the germline J gene is used to complete it. The chain joins TRBV13 to TRBJ2-6, with TRBD1 matching over 10 bases. The CDR3 has 20 residues. Per germline, CDR1 PRHDT and CDR2 FYEKMQ (reference sequence). J gave up 4 bases and V 5 bases, and 17 bases lay outside the gene matches. Incomplete CDR3 DNA: TGTGCCAGCAGCCCTACTCCTCTCCGACAGGGGGCGAAAGGGGCCAACGTC. Protein product: CASSPTPLRQGAKGANV. The whole CDR3 is CASSPTPLRQGAKGANVLTF.

Concerning this clone: The observed sequence ends 3 residues before the CDR3 terminus, with the missing tail filled in from the germline J gene. This chain links TRBV4-1 with TRBJ2-1; D gene unclear. The CDR3 covers 12 residues. V was cut by 0 bases and J by 9 bases, with 6 bases left in between. The germline V gene has CDR1 MGHRA and CDR2 YSYEKL. CDR3 sequence reads: CASSQDNSEQFF. The covered CDR3 bases are TGCGCCAGCAGCCAAGATAATAGTGAG.

With regard to this clone: The missing CDR3 end, 3 residues past where the read stops, is filled in from the germline J gene. Other nucleotide sequences from this sample produce the same CDR3. The chain combines TRBV7-3 with TRBJ2-3, with a weak D call TRBD2 (7 bases). Germline V gene sequence: CDR1 SGHTA, CDR2 FQGTGA. The CDR3 extends over 17 amino acids. The V gene lost 4 bases and the J gene lost 1 base, with 18 bases spanning the gap. The chain's CDR3 is CASSSGQGAGGTDTQYF. The CDR3 DNA, read in part, is TGTGCCAGCAGCTCGGGACAAGGGGCGGGGGGCACAGATACG. Using reference TRBV7-3 and TRBJ2-3 for the parts outside the CDR3, the full variable domain is GAGVSQTPSNKVTEKGKYVELRCDPISGHTALYWYRQSLGQGPEFLIYFQGTGAADDSGLPNDRFFAVRPEGSVSTLKIQRTERGDSAVYLCASSSGQGAGGTDTQYFGPGTRLTVL.

The CDR3 here is CASSVQGDYGYTF. CDR3 DNA, as far as it was read: TGTGCCAGCAGCGTACAGGGCGACTATGGC. The J gene is TRBJ1-2, the V gene TRBV6-2 or TRBV6-3; possible D gene TRBD1, 6 bases. Read sequence stops 3 residues before the CDR3 end, and the germline J gene provides the missing end. Germline V gives CDR1 MNHEY, CDR2 SVGEGT. CDR3 length equals 13 residues. V was pared by 6 bases and J by 3 bases, with 11 bases between.

Points on this clone: The CDR3 is cut off 3 residues early in the read; its end comes from the germline J gene. The rearrangement uses TRBV19 and TRBJ1-5, with unresolved D. The CDR3 length is 12 residues. Germline V gives CDR1 LNHDA, CDR2 SQIVND (reference sequence). Trimming removed 3 bases at V and 3 bases at J, with 3 bases between. The CDR3 DNA, read in part, is TGTGCCAGTAGTATCCACAATCAGCCC. It codes for CASSIHNQP. From start to end, the CDR3 is CASSIHNQPQHF.

In regard to this clone: From the germline J gene comes the end of the CDR3, since the read stops 3 residues before it. The J gene is TRBJ1-6, the V gene TRBV5-1; 7 bases map to TRBD1. V trimming: 2 bases; J trimming: 7 bases; junction bases outside the gene matches: 9. Germline lookup yields CDR1 SGHRS and CDR2 YFSETQ. The CDR3 has 16 residues. The CDR3 region is CASSLSDRRVNSPLHF. Partial CDR3 DNA: TGCGCCAGCAGCTTATCGGACAGGCGTGTAAATTCACCC.

Points on this clone: Read coverage stops 3 residues before the CDR3 terminus; the germline J gene supplies the remainder. The J gene is TRBJ1-4, the V gene TRBV19; TRBD1 matches at 9 bases. There are 13 residues in the CDR3. V was pared by 10 bases and J by 8 bases, with 8 bases of the junction left unmatched. The V gene's germline CDR1 is LNHDA and CDR2 SQIVND (reference sequence). CDR3 region: CATGGQGGEKLFF. The CDR3 DNA, read in part, is TGTGCCACCGGGGGACAGGGAGGGGAAAAA.

Note on this clone: The CDR3 is cut off 3 residues early in the read; its end comes from the germline J gene. This rearrangement joins TRBV19 to TRBJ1-5; 9 bases map to TRBD1. The germline V gene has CDR1 LNHDA and CDR2 SQIVND (reference sequence). The CDR3 has 16 amino acids. Germline trimming cut 2 bases from V and 7 bases from J; bases unmatched to any gene: 9. The part of the CDR3 DNA that was read is TGTGCCAGTAGTATACGAAGGGGACAGGGCGGGCAGCCC. It encodes CASSIRRGQGGQP. The CDR3 in its entirety is CASSIRRGQGGQPQHF.

Comment on this clone: The sequence runs out 3 residues before the end of the CDR3; the remainder is reconstructed from the germline J gene. The chain links TRBV19 to TRBJ2-7; no reliable D call. V lost 7 bases and J 0 bases, leaving 13 bases between the germline ends. The CDR3 runs to 14 residues. CDR1 and CDR2 (germline): LNHDA, SQIVND (reference sequence). CDR3 protein: CASTVDPSSYEQYF. The part of the CDR3 DNA that was read is TGTGCCAGTACCGTCGATCCTAGCTCCTACGAG.

Comments on this clone: The CDR3 end falls 3 residues outside the read, so it is completed with the germline J gene. The rearrangement joins TRBV11-1 to TRBJ1-2; 10 bases map to TRBD1. CDR1 SGHAT and CDR2 FQDESV come from the germline V gene (reference sequence). The CDR3 loop spans 15 amino acids. V shed 4 bases, J shed 6 bases, and the junction held 8 bases outside the gene matches. The sequenced CDR3 bases are TGTGCCAGCAGCTGGTTAACCGGGACAGGGGATGGC. This gives the protein CASSWLTGTGDG. The entire CDR3 reads CASSWLTGTGDGYTF. Full variable domain (missing parts from reference TRBV11-1 and TRBJ1-2): EAEVAQSPRYKITEKSQAVAFWCDPISGHATLYWYRQILGQGPELLVQFQDESVVDDSQLPKDRFSAERLKGVDSTLKIQPAELGDSAMYLCASSWLTGTGDGYTFGSGTRLTVV.

The DNA read from the CDR3 is TGTGCCAGCAGTCGGGACATCGATACATTCTATGGC. It is translated as CASSRDIDTFYG. The whole CDR3 protein reads CASSRDIDTFYGYTF. The rearrangement uses TRBV7-2 and TRBJ1-2; tentative D call: TRBD1 (6 bases). The read terminates 3 residues ahead of where the CDR3 ends, so the germline J gene completes it. CDR3 size: 15 residues. V gave up 6 bases and J gave up 4 bases, with 18 bases separating them. Looked up from germline, CDR1 is SGHTA and CDR2 is FQGNSA.

Regarding this clone: Sequencing ends 3 residues short of the CDR3 end; the germline J gene provides the rest. This rearrangement joins TRBV4-2 to TRBJ1-6; TRBD1 aligns across 12 bases. Trimming cost V 4 bases and J 8 bases; bases outside gene matches: 9. The CDR3 is 17 residues long. Per the germline V gene, CDR1 is LGHNA and CDR2 is YNFKEQ. The covered CDR3 bases are TGTGCCAGCAGCCCCCCCCTGGGGACAGGGGGCCATTCACCC. Its protein is CASSPPLGTGGHSP. The entire CDR3 protein reads CASSPPLGTGGHSPLHF.

With respect to this clone: Coverage ceases 3 residues before the CDR3 finishes, and the germline J gene fills in the end. This chain uses TRBV6-1 with TRBJ2-7, with TRBD2 matching over 16 bases. The junction had 2 bases not matched to a gene; V was cut back by 3 bases and J by 6 bases. CDR1 is MNHNS and CDR2 is SASEGT in the germline V gene. The CDR3 totals 15 residues. CDR3 residues: CASSEGTSGGAEQYF. Partial CDR3 DNA: TGTGCCAGCAGTGAGGGGACTAGCGGGGGGGCCGAG.

Concerning this clone: From the germline J gene comes the end of the CDR3, since the read stops 3 residues before it. The V call is TRBV20-1, the J call TRBJ2-1; possible D gene TRBD2, 6 bases. Germline values: CDR1 DFQATT, CDR2 SNEGSKA (reference sequence). This CDR3 has 14 residues. V gave up 1 base and J gave up 3 bases, with 10 bases separating them. The CDR3 reads CSARVGRGYNEQFF. The sequenced part of the CDR3 DNA is TGCAGTGCTAGAGTTGGGCGGGGCTACAATGAG.

As for this clone: The read terminates 3 residues before the CDR3 end, so the remaining end is supplied by the germline J gene. The chain combines TRBV18 with TRBJ1-1, with D perhaps TRBD1 (6 bases). Looked up from germline, CDR1 is KGHSH and CDR2 is LQKENI. The CDR3 is 13 amino acids. Trimming took off 3 bases at V and 1 base at J, with 6 bases between the two ends. CDR3 DNA, as far as it was read: TGTGCCAGCTCACCGACAGGGAACACTGAA. This codes for CASSPTGNTE. The complete CDR3 protein is CASSPTGNTEAFF.

Points on this clone: Read coverage stops 3 residues before the CDR3 terminus; the germline J gene supplies the remainder. The gene calls are TRBV20-1 and TRBJ2-2; TRBD1 matches at 10 bases. Germline lookup yields CDR1 DFQATT and CDR2 SNEGSKA (reference sequence). The CDR3 runs to 18 residues. The CDR3 loop is CSATTGGEIPGNNSPLFF. CDR3 bases read: TGCAGTGCAACGACAGGGGGCGAGATACCTGGCAATAATTCACCG.

As for this clone: The read gets to within 3 residues of the CDR3 end, and the germline J gene fills in the rest. The chain couples TRBV5-1 to TRBJ2-3; D ambiguous. The CDR3 has 16 amino acids. Germline V gene lookup returns CDR1 SGHRS and CDR2 YFSETQ. The CDR3 sequence: CASSFLRLYSNQPQYF. The sequenced part of the CDR3 DNA is TGCGCCAGCAGCTTCTTGCGTCTTTATAGCAATCAGCCG.

For this clone: The read halts 3 residues ahead of the CDR3 end, with the missing end drawn from the germline J gene. The chain joins TRBV30 to TRBJ1-1; the match to TRBD1 covers 7 bases. Trimming took 6 bases from V and 5 from J; bases not matched to a gene: 9. There are 13 residues in the CDR3. Germline assignment: CDR1 GTSNPN and CDR2 SVGIG (reference sequence). The CDR3 bases that were read are TGTGCCTGTAGACAGGGCCGTGGAACTGAA. This gives the protein CACRQGRGTE. The entire CDR3 sequence reads CACRQGRGTEAFF.

CDR3 DNA, as far as it was read: TGTGCCAGCGGACATTCCAGTCAGCCG. Its translation is CASGHSSQP. The CDR3 as a whole reads CASGHSSQPQYF. The chain carries TRBV27 and TRBJ2-3, with D perhaps matching TRBD1 (5 bases). The CDR3 is cut off 3 residues early in the read; its end comes from the germline J gene. Per the germline V gene, CDR1 is MNHEY and CDR2 is SMNVEV (reference sequence). The CDR3 extends over 12 amino acids.

The CDR3 spells CASSLGRLAGGIRSYNEQFF. The DNA read from the CDR3 is TGCGCCAGCAGCTTGGGGCGACTAGCGGGGGGCATTAGGTCCTACAATGAG. The chain links TRBV5-1 to TRBJ2-1; 13 bases map to TRBD2. The observed sequence ends 3 residues before the CDR3 terminus, with the missing tail filled in from the germline J gene. V gave up 0 bases and J gave up 1 base; unmatched junction bases: 10. The CDR3 extends over 20 amino acids. CDR1 is SGHRS and CDR2 is YFSETQ in the germline V gene.